Presented here are 22 T cell receptor beta chains from one specimen sequenced in a study of blood T cell repertoires in COVID-19. Assay used: immunoSEQ multiplex PCR; TCRdb lists only in-frame clones, some missing. The sample contains about 200,000 clones, about 93% of which appear only once. The sample taken for sequencing was peripheral blood. All receptors come from a man aged 25 to 45 with COVID-19, enrolled during active disease.

V usage is TRBV7-2 and J usage is TRBJ2-3; D is uncertain. Germline-derived CDR1 and CDR2 are SGHTA and FQGNSA. The CDR3 has 12 amino acids. V was shortened by 2 bases and J by 4 bases, with 4 bases between the two germline ends. The chain's CDR3 is CASSLSADTQYF. Written as DNA, the CDR3 is TGTGCCAGCAGCTTAAGCGCAGATACGCAGTATTTT.

The chain carries TRBV6-5 and TRBJ1-6; 7 nucleotides agree with TRBD1. The V segment lost 2 bases and the J segment 7 bases; nucleotides outside the gene matches: 5. Germline loops: CDR1 MNHEY, CDR2 SVGAGI. The CDR3 runs to 15 residues. CDR3 amino acids: CASSYNRDRNSPLHF. The DNA for the CDR3 is TGTGCCAGCAGTTACAACAGGGACAGAAATTCACCCCTCCACTTT.

This chain connects TRBV9 to TRBJ1-1; TRBD1 matches 7 bases. V shed 4 bases and J 5 bases; nucleotides not matched to a gene: 8. In germline, CDR1 is SGDLS, CDR2 YYNGEE. This CDR3 is built from 14 residues. In nucleotides, the CDR3 is TGTGCCAGCAGCCCCGCTAACAGGGGAACTGAAGCTTTCTTT. Translation: CASSPANRGTEAFF.

The rearrangement links TRBV30 to TRBJ2-1, with TRBD2 as a possible D gene (5 bases). Germline CDR1 is GTSNPN and CDR2 is SVGIG (reference sequence). Trimming removed 4 bases at V and 1 base at J, with 17 bases between. This CDR3 has 16 amino acids. CDR3 nucleotide sequence: TGTGCCTGGACCCCCCAGGAGACTATTTCCTACAATGAGCAGTTCTTC. This gives the protein CAWTPQETISYNEQFF.

V usage is TRBV6-5 and J usage is TRBJ2-7; 11 bases align to TRBD1. Germline CDR1 MNHEY, CDR2 SVGAGI. Trimming took 7 bases from V and 4 from J; bases not matched to a gene: 9. The CDR3 spans 15 residues. The CDR3 bases are TGTGCCAGCAACCTCGGACAGGGGGCAAGGTACGAGCAGTACTTC. It translates to CASNLGQGARYEQYF.

The rearrangement uses TRBV11-1 and TRBJ1-2; D remains ambiguous. Germline V gene sequence: CDR1 SGHAT, CDR2 FQDESV (reference sequence). There are 14 residues in the CDR3. V lost 3 bases to trimming and J lost 2 bases, with 10 bases between them. The CDR3 bases are TGTGCCAGCAGCTTGTCGCGCGGGAACTATGGCTACACCTTC. Translating it yields CASSLSRGNYGYTF.

The chain is built from TRBV9 and TRBJ2-7; weak D call: TRBD2 (6 bases). This CDR3 has 15 amino acids. Deletions cut 3 bases from V and 2 bases from J, with 15 bases between. CDR1 SGDLS and CDR2 YYNGEE come from the germline V gene. In DNA form, the CDR3 reads TGTGCCAGCAGCGCTAGCGCGGGTCAAACCTACGAGCAGTACTTC. Translation: CASSASAGQTYEQYF.

The CDR3 is CASSFLRDRSTDTQYF. The CDR3 DNA is TGTGCCAGCAGCTTCCTCCGGGACAGAAGCACAGATACGCAGTATTTT. The chain couples TRBV5-5 to TRBJ2-3; 7 nucleotides line up with TRBD1. Germline V gene sequence: CDR1 SGHKS, CDR2 YYEKEE (reference sequence). The junction had 6 bases not matched to a gene; V was cut back by 2 bases and J by 0 bases. CDR3 length: 16 amino acids.

The chain has TRBV5-6 and TRBJ2-3; 7 nucleotides align to TRBD1. V trimming: 2 bases; J trimming: 4 bases; junction bases outside the gene matches: 4. Germline V gene data show CDR1 as SGHDT and CDR2 as YYEEEE. The CDR3 has 14 amino acids. The DNA of the CDR3 is TGTGCCAGCAGCTTCAGACAGGGCTCAGATACGCAGTATTTT. Protein product: CASSFRQGSDTQYF.

The rearrangement links TRBV2 to TRBJ2-7; a weak D match, TRBD1 (6 bases). The J call may be faulty, since TRBJ2-5 better matches the DNA end. This CDR3 region has 14 residues. Per the germline V gene, CDR1 is SNHLY and CDR2 is FYNNEI. The chain's CDR3 is CASSEGTVQETQYF. The CDR3 DNA is TGTGCCAGCAGTGAAGGGACAGTGCAAGAGACCCAGTACTTC.

This chain links TRBV6-5 with TRBJ2-7; 8 bases align to TRBD1. This CDR3 region has 12 residues. Germline CDR1 MNHEY, CDR2 SVGAGI. The V and J ends lost 6 bases and 4 bases, in that order; junction bases with no gene match: 2. The CDR3 sequence is CASSRGQYEQYF. DNA of the CDR3: TGTGCCAGCAGCAGGGGGCAATACGAGCAGTACTTC.

This clone has more than one count but fewer than ten. J is TRBJ1-4 and V is TRBV27; 7 nucleotides align to TRBD1. The CDR3 consists of 15 residues. V shed 8 bases, J shed 4 bases, and the junction held 10 bases outside the gene matches. Germline V CDR1 and CDR2: MNHEY, SMNVEV (reference sequence). The CDR3 DNA follows: TGTGCCAGCGGCTTATTAGGGACAGTTAATGAAAAACTGTTTTTT. It codes for CASGLLGTVNEKLFF.

CDR3 in DNA: TGCGCCAGCAGCCAAGAAACCGGGGGGAGCTCCTACAATGAGCAGTTCTTC. Translation: CASSQETGGSSYNEQFF. The chain recombines TRBV4-1 with TRBJ2-1; TRBD2 matches 7 bases. The germline V gene encodes CDR1 MGHRA and CDR2 YSYEKL. The V gene end was trimmed by 0 bases and the J gene end by 0 bases; junction bases not matched to a gene: 5. The CDR3 consists of 17 residues.

This rearrangement joins TRBV10-1 to TRBJ2-1; possible D gene TRBD2, 7 bases. Deletions cut 0 bases from V and 4 bases from J, with 13 bases between. Germline V CDR1 and CDR2: WNHNN, SYGVQD (reference sequence). This CDR3 spans 16 amino acids. The CDR3 coding sequence is TGCGCCAGCAGTGAGTCCCGCGGGGGCGGATACAATGAGCAGTTCTTC. Protein: CASSESRGGGYNEQFF.

This clone turned up a few times. The genes are TRBV5-4 and TRBJ1-4, with 12 bases fitting TRBD1. V lost 4 bases and J lost 6; bases outside the gene matches: 7. Germline CDR1 SGHNT, CDR2 YYREEE (reference sequence). CDR3 length: 16 amino acids. CDR3 DNA: TGTGCCAGCAGCAAGGGGACAGGGGGCCGGGATGAAAAACTGTTTTTT. This gives the protein CASSKGTGGRDEKLFF.

This chain links TRBV2 with TRBJ1-3, with D hard to call. Trimming took off 7 bases at V and 1 base at J, with 5 bases between the two ends. CDR1 SNHLY and CDR2 FYNNEI come from the germline V gene. The CDR3 contains 12 residues. CDR3 sequence reads: CASTSSGNTIYF. DNA of the CDR3: TGTGCCAGCACATCATCTGGAAACACCATATATTTT.

V usage is TRBV9 and J usage is TRBJ1-1; 9 positions agree with TRBD1. This CDR3 is 14 amino acids long. CDR1 is SGDLS, CDR2 YYNGEE, per germline. V trimming: 4 bases; J trimming: 3 bases; junction bases outside the gene matches: 4. The CDR3 region is CASSPRQGDTEAFF. The CDR3 DNA reads TGTGCCAGCAGCCCAAGACAGGGGGACACTGAAGCTTTCTTT.

V gene TRBV4-1 combines with J gene TRBJ1-2; 12 positions match TRBD1. Unmatched junction bases numbered 4, after V lost 3 bases and J lost 5 bases. This CDR3 comprises 15 residues. Germline CDR1 MGHRA, CDR2 YSYEKL. The CDR3 reads CASSQGTGGFYGYTF. In nucleotides, the CDR3 is TGCGCCAGCAGCCAGGGGACAGGGGGCTTTTATGGCTACACCTTC.

This sequence joins TRBV11-2 and TRBJ1-2; a weak D match, TRBD1 (6 bases). The germline gives CDR1 SGHAT, CDR2 FQNNGV. CDR3 size: 15 residues. Between the trimmed V and J ends, which lost 2 bases and 5 bases, there was a span of 15 bases. The CDR3 loop is CASSLNQGPLYGYTF. CDR3 DNA: TGTGCCAGCAGCTTAAATCAGGGGCCCTTATATGGCTACACCTTC.

The chain couples TRBV6-5 to TRBJ2-1, with 7 bases aligning to TRBD2. CDR3 length: 16 amino acids. Germline V gene lookup returns CDR1 MNHEY and CDR2 SVGAGI. The V and J ends lost 0 bases and 0 bases, in that order; junction bases with no gene match: 2. The CDR3 sequence: CASSYSGGGSYNEQFF. The CDR3 DNA sequence: TGTGCCAGCAGTTACTCTGGGGGGGGCTCCTACAATGAGCAGTTCTTC.

The CDR3 coding sequence is TGCGCCAGCGGAACCACCGGGACAGGAGCCAATGAGCAGTTCTTC. Residues: CASGTTGTGANEQFF. J is TRBJ2-1 and V is TRBV5-1; 8 bases agree with TRBD1. CDR3 length equals 15 residues. The germline CDR1 and CDR2 sequences are SGHRS and YFSETQ. V lost 7 bases, J lost 6 bases, and 12 bases stayed unmatched.

The J gene is TRBJ2-3, the V gene TRBV4-1, with TRBD1 matching 7 bases. Trimming took 4 bases from V and 1 from J; bases not matched to a gene: 8. The germline V gene has CDR1 MGHRA and CDR2 YSYEKL. This CDR3 is built from 16 residues. DNA of the CDR3: TGCGCCAGCAGCCCCGGGTACAGGGGAGGCACAGATACGCAGTATTTT. Its translation: CASSPGYRGGTDTQYF.